What follows are 22 T cell receptor beta chains derived from one specimen sequenced in a study of graft-versus-host responses after intestinal transplantation. The method was immunoSEQ multiplex PCR; TCRdb's version includes in-frame clones alone and lacks a portion of them. The top ten clones hold about 18% of a sample with about 17,000 clones, roughly 78% of them seen once. Graft-derived tissue was subjected to processing to liberate intraepithelial and lamina propria lymphocytes. The sample in question was ileum tissue, obtained 104 days after intestinal transplant. These receptors came from a human patient who received an intestinal transplant, so some T cells may come from the graft donor.

This CDR3 reads CASSRDGYNSPLHF. DNA for the CDR3: TGTGCCAGCAGCCGGGACGGCTATAATTCACCCCTCCACTTT. The rearrangement uses TRBV27 and TRBJ1-6; tentatively, D is TRBD1 (5 bases). The germline V and J ends were trimmed by 6 bases and 3 bases, with 9 bases remaining between them. CDR3 size: 14 residues. Germline CDR1 reads MNHEY; CDR2 reads SMNVEV (reference sequence).

The chain links TRBV30 to TRBJ1-3, with D possibly matching TRBD1 (6 bases). The CDR3 extends over 14 amino acids. V lost 1 base and J lost 0, with 7 bases in between. Looked up from germline, CDR1 is GTSNPN and CDR2 is SVGIG (reference sequence). The CDR3 DNA reads TGTGCCTGGAGTGGGACAGTCTCTGGAAACACCATATATTTT. It codes for CAWSGTVSGNTIYF.

This clone was picked up a small number of times. The V and J genes are TRBV7-6 and TRBJ1-1; 7 positions match TRBD1. After removal of 6 bases from V and 1 base from J, the junction contained 8 bases not matched to a gene. Germline CDR1 is SGHVS and CDR2 is FNYEAQ. This CDR3 comprises 15 residues. CDR3 residues: CASRLTGSWNTEAFF. In DNA form, the CDR3 reads TGTGCCAGCAGATTGACAGGGAGTTGGAACACTGAAGCTTTCTTT.

The chain couples TRBV5-6 to TRBJ2-5; 9 nucleotides line up with TRBD1. Germline V gene sequence: CDR1 SGHDT, CDR2 YYEEEE. V lost 2 bases to trimming and J lost 7 bases; unmatched junction nucleotides: 9. The CDR3 is 15 amino acids. CDR3 region: CASSFGQGQRGTQYF. The CDR3 coding sequence is TGTGCCAGCAGCTTCGGACAGGGGCAACGGGGGACCCAGTACTTC.

The sample holds a few counts of this clone. The CDR3 DNA sequence: TGTGCCAGCAGTTACTGGGGGGGCAATGAGCAGTTCTTC. Translated: CASSYWGGNEQFF. This chain joins TRBV6-6 and TRBJ2-1; the match to TRBD2 covers 7 bases. CDR3 length: 13 residues. CDR1 and CDR2 from the germline V gene are MNHNY and SVGAGI (reference sequence). V lost 1 base, J lost 6 bases, and 0 bases stayed unmatched.

This chain connects TRBV30 to TRBJ2-3; TRBD1 matches at 10 bases. Trimming took 3 bases from V and 6 from J; bases not matched to a gene: 9. The CDR3 length is 15 residues. Looked up from germline, CDR1 is GTSNPN and CDR2 is SVGIG (reference sequence). CDR3 bases: TGTGCCTGGAGCCGGGACAGGGGTAAGGAGGATACGCAGTATTTT. It yields the protein CAWSRDRGKEDTQYF.

This clone was observed a handful of times. The rearrangement links TRBV18 to TRBJ1-6; D is undetermined. From germline, CDR1 is KGHSH and CDR2 LQKENI. The CDR3 is 14 residues long. Trimming left V 2 bases short and J 4 bases short, with 6 bases between. The CDR3 bases are TGTGCCAGCTCACCAACACAGTATAATTCACCCCTCCACTTT. This sequence encodes CASSPTQYNSPLHF.

The chain joins TRBV10-3 to TRBJ2-6; possible D gene TRBD1, 7 bases. This CDR3 contains 15 residues. CDR1 and CDR2 from the germline V gene are ENHRY and SYGVKD. V gave up 9 bases and J gave up 0 bases, with 12 bases separating them. Here the CDR3 DNA reads TGTGCCATTCGACAGGGACTCTCTGGGGCCAACGTCCTGACTTTC. Protein sequence: CAIRQGLSGANVLTF.

The gene calls are TRBV14 and TRBJ1-1; D unclear. Looked up from germline, CDR1 is SGHDN and CDR2 is FVKESK. The CDR3 length is 15 residues. V was trimmed by 4 bases and J by 1 base, leaving 13 bases between them. The CDR3, as DNA: TGTGCCAGCAGCCGCCTGGGCGCTTGGAACACTGAAGCTTTCTTT. It codes for CASSRLGAWNTEAFF.

This clone was counted a few times. The J gene is TRBJ2-3, the V gene TRBV7-9; D unresolved. This CDR3 contains 15 residues. Trimming stripped 5 bases from V and 6 bases from J, with 18 bases between. Germline CDR1 and CDR2: SEHNR and FQNEAQ (reference sequence). In DNA form, the CDR3 reads TGTGCCAGCAGCCCCCCGAGAGAGGATTGGGATACGCAGTATTTT. Amino acids: CASSPPREDWDTQYF.

The chain has TRBV29-1 and TRBJ2-7, with 15 bases that match TRBD2. The J segment lost 0 bases and the V segment lost 6 bases, leaving 12 bases of the junction unmatched. In germline, CDR1 is SQVTM, CDR2 ANQGSEA. The CDR3 consists of 18 residues. The CDR3 coding sequence is TGCAGCGTGGCTCCCGGGACTAGCGGGAGGATCCTCTCCTACGAGCAGTACTTC. Residues: CSVAPGTSGRILSYEQYF.

DNA for the CDR3: TGTGCCAGCAGCAGAACAGGGGACCGTGAAGCTTTCTTT. Protein product: CASSRTGDREAFF. This rearrangement joins TRBV9 to TRBJ1-1, with 7 bases matching TRBD1. Per the germline V gene, CDR1 is SGDLS and CDR2 is YYNGEE. The length of the CDR3 is 13 residues. The ends lost 4 bases at V and 7 bases at J; junction bases unmatched: 7.

The J gene is TRBJ2-1, the V gene TRBV7-3; D might be TRBD2 (6 bases). Germline-derived CDR1 and CDR2 are SGHTA and FQGTGA. The CDR3 sequence is 15 residues long. Trimming took off 1 base at V and 3 bases at J, with 10 bases between the two ends. CDR3 loop: CASSLRDSYYNEQFF. The DNA of the CDR3 is TGTGCCAGCAGCTTAAGGGACTCGTACTACAATGAGCAGTTCTTC.

Worth noting for this clone: At one end, the junction sequence differs from germline, possibly due to a read error. Additional DNA sequences in this sample encode the identical CDR3. This chain connects TRBV2 to TRBJ1-6; D gene unclear. This CDR3 has 15 amino acids. The germline V gene encodes CDR1 SNHLY and CDR2 FYNNEI. The CDR3 region has the DNA TGCGCCACTGGGAGGTATTGGTATAGGAATTCACCCCTCCACTTT. As protein: CATGRYWYRNSPLHF.

The V gene is TRBV6-1, the J gene TRBJ2-3, with no clear D. Germline V gene lookup returns CDR1 MNHNS and CDR2 SASEGT. The V end was cut by 6 bases, the J end by 0 bases, with 13 bases between. The CDR3 has 15 residues. CDR3 amino acids: CASRTTQTSTDTQYF. The CDR3 nucleotides read TGTGCCAGCAGAACCACACAAACTAGCACAGATACGCAGTATTTT.

This chain joins TRBV7-2 and TRBJ2-7, with D possibly TRBD2 on 7 matching bases. The V gene lost 5 bases and the J gene lost 2 bases, with 16 bases spanning the gap. CDR1 and CDR2 from the germline V gene are SGHTA and FQGNSA. The CDR3 consists of 15 residues. In DNA, the CDR3 is TGTGCCAGCAGCAAGCGGGACATCTTAACCTACGAGCAGTACTTC. Translating gives CASSKRDILTYEQYF.

This clone was detected only a few times. The genes are TRBV9 and TRBJ2-1; D is unclear. CDR1 and CDR2 from the germline V gene are SGDLS and YYNGEE. V lost 1 base, J lost 6 bases, and 8 bases lay in between. This CDR3 is 13 amino acids long. CDR3 DNA: TGTGCCAGCAGCGTATCCGTCGGCAATGAGCAGTTCTTC. It codes for CASSVSVGNEQFF.

The chain has TRBV15 and TRBJ2-1; D unclear. There are 17 residues in the CDR3. The V gene lost 0 bases and the J gene lost 6 bases, with 18 bases spanning the gap. Germline lookup yields CDR1 LNHNV and CDR2 YYDKDF (reference sequence). The CDR3 DNA reads TGTGCCACCAGCAGAGAGCTAGTCGCGTTTTCGGGCAATGAGCAGTTCTTC. It codes for CATSRELVAFSGNEQFF.

This sequence joins TRBV5-6 and TRBJ2-5; TRBD2 agrees at 10 bases. Germline CDR1 and CDR2: SGHDT and YYEEEE. This CDR3 has 14 residues. V was pared by 3 bases and J by 3 bases, with 2 bases of the junction left unmatched. The CDR3 region is CASSSSGSKETQYF. The DNA of the CDR3 is TGTGCCAGCAGCTCTAGCGGGAGTAAAGAGACCCAGTACTTC.

The rearrangement uses TRBV14 and TRBJ1-2; maybe TRBD1 (5 bases). Germline assignment: CDR1 SGHDN and CDR2 FVKESK. The CDR3 sequence is 14 residues long. V dropped 5 bases and J dropped 2 bases, with 12 bases sitting between them. CDR3 loop: CASSAGTVNYGYTF. CDR3 in DNA: TGTGCCAGCAGCGCAGGGACGGTAAACTATGGCTACACCTTC.

The rearrangement links TRBV7-9 to TRBJ2-1, with 7 bases fitting TRBD2. This CDR3 is 13 amino acids long. Trimming at V came to 6 bases and at J to 10 bases, leaving 9 bases not matched to a gene. From germline, CDR1 is SEHNR and CDR2 FQNEAQ (reference sequence). Here the CDR3 reads CASSATSSWEQFF. The CDR3 region has the DNA TGTGCCAGCAGTGCGACTAGCTCATGGGAGCAGTTCTTC.

The genes are TRBV27 and TRBJ1-1; D perhaps matches TRBD1 (5 bases). The V gene lost 5 bases and the J gene lost 1 base, with 14 bases spanning the gap. The germline V gene has CDR1 MNHEY and CDR2 SMNVEV (reference sequence). The length of the CDR3 is 15 residues. The CDR3 protein is CASSPRQLKNTEAFF. The CDR3 DNA is TGTGCCAGCAGTCCCAGACAGTTAAAGAACACTGAAGCTTTCTTT.